These T cell receptor beta chains were read from a single sample in a study of T cells in tumors after PD-1 blockade. Data came from immunoSEQ multiplex PCR; TCRdb stores just in-frame clones and leaves some out. The sample consists of under 50,000 clones, 79% of them appearing once. The sequences come from PBMCs, collected before anti-PD-1 therapy. The receptors come from a human donor with advanced basal cell or squamous cell carcinoma (not recorded which). CDR3s include the opening cysteine and the closing phenylalanine or tryptophan. A D gene is named only where the DNA matches it firmly. Where a row states a size, it is once, few, many or the class of an expanded clone; other rows omit it.

DNA: TGTGCCAGCAGCTTAAGACCTGGGGCGGGAGAAAAACTGTTTTTT
CDR3: CASSLRPGAGEKLFF
J: TRBJ1-4
D: NA
length: 15
V: TRBV7-3
size: few

DNA: TGTGCCAGCAGCTTAGATAACCCCTACGAGCAGTACTTC
CDR3: CASSLDNPYEQYF
J: TRBJ2-7
D: NA
length: 13
V: TRBV7-2
size: once

DNA: TGTGCCAGCAGTCCCCCGGCTGGGAGAGGGAACACCGGGGAGCTGTTTTTT
CDR3: CASSPPAGRGNTGELFF
J: TRBJ2-2
D: NA
length: 17
V: TRBV28
size: NA

DNA: TGCGCCAGCAGCCCTATTTACGGGGCCTACTACGAGCAGTACTTC
CDR3: CASSPIYGAYYEQYF
J: TRBJ2-7
D: NA
length: 15
V: TRBV5-1
size: NA

DNA: TGTGCCAGCAGCGAGGGGGGCCCGGCGGACGAGCAGTACTTC
CDR3: CASSEGGPADEQYF
J: TRBJ2-7
D: NA
length: 14
V: TRBV2
size: NA

DNA: TGTGCCATCAGTGAGGCAGGGGAAGCGGCTAATTCACCCCTCCACTTT
CDR3: CAISEAGEAANSPLHF
J: TRBJ1-6
D: NA
length: 16
V: TRBV10-3
size: NA

DNA: TGTGCCAGCAGCCAAGATCTCGGGACAGGGGGCGTCTATGGCTACACCTTC
CDR3: CASSQDLGTGGVYGYTF
J: TRBJ1-2
D: TRBD1
length: 17
V: TRBV4-2
size: NA

DNA: TGTGCCAGCAGCCAAGTAAACCGAGGCTACACCTTC
CDR3: CASSQVNRGYTF
J: TRBJ1-2
D: NA
length: 12
V: TRBV14
size: NA

DNA: TGTGCCAGCAGACCAACTAGCGGGGCCACCGGGGAGCTGTTTTTT
CDR3: CASRPTSGATGELFF
J: TRBJ2-2
D: TRBD2
length: 15
V: TRBV5-4
size: NA

DNA: TGTGCCAGCAGCAAGGACAGGGGTGCCTACGAGCAGTACTTC
CDR3: CASSKDRGAYEQYF
J: TRBJ2-7
D: TRBD1
length: 14
V: TRBV5-4
size: NA

DNA: TGTGCCAGCAGGCGAGGGACTAGGCAATCCGGGGAGCTGTTTTTT
CDR3: CASRRGTRQSGELFF
J: TRBJ2-2
D: TRBD2
length: 15
V: TRBV28
size: NA

DNA: TGCAGCGTCTCTTATAATGAGCAGTTCTTC
CDR3: CSVSYNEQFF
J: TRBJ2-1
D: NA
length: 10
V: TRBV29-1
size: once

DNA: TGCAGCGTAGGGGGACAGCAGAACACTGAAGCTTTCTTT
CDR3: CSVGGQQNTEAFF
J: TRBJ1-1
D: TRBD1
length: 13
V: TRBV29-1
size: NA

DNA: TGTGCCAGCCATCCTAACAGGGGGCATAGTCAAAACATTCAGTACTTC
CDR3: CASHPNRGHSQNIQYF
J: TRBJ2-4
D: TRBD1
length: 16
V: TRBV18
size: once

DNA: TGTGCCAGCAGCCTTGGTGGCGGGCGGGCGCAGGCCTCGTCCCAGTACTTC
CDR3: CASSLGGGRAQASSQYF
J: TRBJ2-5
D: NA
length: 17
V: TRBV7-9
size: NA

DNA: TGTGCCAGCAGTTACCACCTCCTAGGCATGGGGCCTGAAGCTTTCTTT
CDR3: CASSYHLLGMGPEAFF
J: TRBJ1-1
D: NA
length: 16
V: TRBV6-6
size: once